This T cell receptor beta chain was sequenced in a study of metastatic and nonmetastatic thyroid tumors. There are many counts of this clone. TCRdb re-clonotyped the PCR reads via MiXCR. The sample holds some 55,000 clones, 20% to 25% seen once. There were no patients who had received any treatment before thyroid surgery. The CDR3 is 13 residues long. Germline CDR1 and CDR2: SGHTA and FQGTGA. Between the trimmed V and J ends, which lost 6 bases and 0 bases, there was a span of 7 bases. The clonotype originates from a female donor with papillary thyroid cancer or a benign thyroid nodule (not recorded which). Some clones in this sample may be carry-over from other donors' samples. V gene TRBV7-3 combines with J gene TRBJ2-3; perhaps D is TRBD1 or TRBD2 (5 bases each). Specimen: blood. The CDR3 nucleotides read TGTGCCAGCAGGGGGGACAGCACAGATACGCAGTATTTT. Translation: CASRGDSTDTQYF.